The clone carrying this T cell receptor beta chain was seen only a few times. Its antigen remains unidentified. V was trimmed by 2 bases and J by 4 bases, leaving 8 bases between them. Germline values: CDR1 MDHEN, CDR2 SYDVKM. The CDR3 runs 14 residues. TCRdb used MiXCR to reprocess the reads, holding one entry per CDR3 protein. The table lists around 530,000 distinct CDR3 sequences, 16% of them singletons. This sample is drawn from a study of T cell repertoires in cytomegalovirus infection. General observations from the study: Cumulative public TCR beta family frequency identified carriers of CMV plus the relevant HLA.

The rearrangement joins TRBV28 to TRBJ1-4; D unresolved. The specimen sequenced was CD8+ T cells from PBMCs. This clonotype was obtained from a human donor in good health (CMV status not recorded). Some clones in this sample may be carry-over from other donors' samples. CDR3: CASSLRQINEKLFF. The CDR3 DNA reads as TGTGCCAGCAGTTTAAGGCAGATTAATGAAAAACTGTTTTTT. The whole variable domain, remainder taken from reference TRBV28 and TRBJ1-4, is DVKVTQSSRYLVKRTGEKVFLECVQDMDHENMFWYRQDPGLGLRLIYFSYDVKMKEKGDIPEGYSVSREKKERFSLILESASTNQTSMYLCASSLRQINEKLFFGSGTQLSVL.